What follows describes a single TCR beta chain. Antigen specificity is unknown. The CDR3 has 16 residues. The sample is drawn from a study of identical twins. Whole-study results and caveats: Out-of-frame TCR alpha sharing observed in monozygotic twins exceeded model estimates. In beta out-of-frame sequences, the excess sharing between twins was weaker.

TCRdb reprocessed the 5' RACE reads via MiXCR and lists one record per CDR3 protein. Of around 470,000 distinct CDR3 sequences listed, over 12% are singletons. This sample also belongs to another study, concerning yellow fever vaccine responses in identical twins.

The sequenced sample consisted of CD4+ T cells sorted from blood. V usage is TRBV21-1 and J usage is TRBJ2-1; the D segment call TRBD2 is taken from the table without a DNA check. TRBV21-1 is classified as a pseudogene. This TCR derives from a woman younger than 35 in good health. This chain's CDR3 is CASSKGGSSSRDEQFF. CDR3 bases: TGTGCCAGCAGCAAAGGAGGGAGCAGCAGCCGTGATGAGCAGTTCTTC.